This T cell receptor (beta chain) derives from a study of identifying expanded T cells in peripheral blood. The protocol was immunoSEQ multiplex PCR, while the TCRdb copy is restricted to in-frame clones and leaves out a portion. The sample includes about 82,000 clones, about 90% of them seen just once. Study results and caveats: About 1.2 clones differed between technical replicates, versus roughly 17 and 20 over time.

No infections or other immune events were documented during collection. Comment on this clone: What it recognizes is unknown.

Sequenced sample: blood. This receptor was obtained from a person aged 18-69 years in good health.

The CDR3 DNA reads TGTGCCAGCAGTTTAAGGGGGCCGAGCAATCAGCCCCAGCATTTT. Protein sequence: CASSLRGPSNQPQHF. The gene calls are TRBV27 and TRBJ1-5; 7 positions match TRBD1. Germline V lookup: CDR1 MNHEY, CDR2 SMNVEV (reference sequence). J was trimmed by 1 base and V by 2 bases; bases with no gene match: 2. The CDR3 runs 15 residues.